These T cell receptor beta chains were read from a single sample in a study of blood T cells in healthy people across ages. MiXCR, applied by TCRdb to the 5' RACE reads, yields one record per CDR3 protein. The repertoire holds some 1.7 million distinct CDR3 sequences, with about 28% as singletons. The sequenced material came from blood. These receptors came from a woman in her twenties or thirties in good health. Each CDR3 is given with its conserved first and last residue. Each record gives: V gene, clone size, D gene, J gene, CDR3 protein, CDR3 DNA. A D gene is named only where the DNA matches it firmly. Expanded clones are given a class, and other clones once, few, many or no size at all.

v_call: TRBV5-1; clone_size: few; d_call: -; j_call: TRBJ2-3; cdr3_aa: CASSTRGLANLDTQYF; cdr3_nt: TGCGCCAGCAGCACGCGCGGCCTAGCGAATCTGGATACGCAGTATTTT
v_call: TRBV7-3; clone_size: -; d_call: TRBD1; j_call: TRBJ2-5; cdr3_aa: CASSPVGTGIETQYF; cdr3_nt: TGTGCCAGCAGCCCTGTCGGGACAGGAATCGAGACCCAGTACTTC
v_call: TRBV6-6; clone_size: -; d_call: TRBD2; j_call: TRBJ2-7; cdr3_aa: CTSSYGLAGSSYEQYF; cdr3_nt: TGTACCAGCAGTTACGGACTAGCGGGTTCCTCCTACGAGCAGTACTTC
v_call: TRBV7-2; clone_size: few; d_call: TRBD2; j_call: TRBJ2-7; cdr3_aa: CASRQGLAGSYEQYF; cdr3_nt: TGTGCCAGCAGACAAGGGCTAGCGGGCAGCTACGAGCAGTACTTC
v_call: TRBV9; clone_size: -; d_call: -; j_call: TRBJ2-5; cdr3_aa: CASSVTGSSETQYF; cdr3_nt: TGTGCCAGCAGCGTAACTGGCTCCAGTGAGACCCAGTACTTC
v_call: TRBV28; clone_size: -; d_call: -; j_call: TRBJ2-7; cdr3_aa: CASSPGGGVYEQYF; cdr3_nt: TGTGCCAGCAGCCCCGGTGGGGGCGTTTACGAGCAGTACTTC
v_call: TRBV24-1; clone_size: -; d_call: TRBD1; j_call: TRBJ2-7; cdr3_aa: CTTSGSGQGRSYEQYF; cdr3_nt: TGTACCACCAGTGGCTCGGGACAGGGGAGGTCTTACGAGCAGTACTTC
v_call: TRBV11-2; clone_size: -; d_call: -; j_call: TRBJ2-1; cdr3_aa: CASSLENGGSYNEQFF; cdr3_nt: TGTGCCAGCAGCTTAGAGAACGGGGGCTCCTACAATGAGCAGTTCTTC
v_call: TRBV7-2; clone_size: few; d_call: -; j_call: TRBJ2-1; cdr3_aa: CASSSMRDDEQFF; cdr3_nt: TGTGCCAGCAGCTCTATGAGAGACGATGAGCAGTTCTTC
v_call: TRBV27; clone_size: -; d_call: TRBD2; j_call: TRBJ2-5; cdr3_aa: CASSLTSDSPETQYF; cdr3_nt: TGTGCCAGCAGTCTAACTAGCGACTCGCCAGAGACCCAGTACTTC
v_call: TRBV15; clone_size: few; d_call: -; j_call: TRBJ2-5; cdr3_aa: CATSRSRPQPGETQYF; cdr3_nt: TGTGCCACCAGCAGGAGCCGGCCTCAACCCGGGGAGACCCAGTACTTC
v_call: TRBV7-7; clone_size: -; d_call: -; j_call: TRBJ2-3; cdr3_aa: CAVGEDTQYF; cdr3_nt: TGTGCGGTCGGGGAAGATACGCAGTATTTT
v_call: TRBV7-9; clone_size: few; d_call: TRBD1; j_call: TRBJ2-7; cdr3_aa: CASSPTLRQGISYEQYF; cdr3_nt: TGTGCCAGCAGCCCAACCCTACGACAGGGGATTTCCTACGAGCAGTACTTC
v_call: TRBV7-8; clone_size: few; d_call: -; j_call: TRBJ1-2; cdr3_aa: CASSVARDYGYTF; cdr3_nt: TGTGCCAGCAGCGTCGCCAGGGACTATGGCTACACCTTC
v_call: TRBV20-1; clone_size: -; d_call: -; j_call: TRBJ1-2; cdr3_aa: CSARSGGLAGYTF; cdr3_nt: TGCAGTGCTAGATCCGGGGGCCTGGCTGGCTACACCTTC
v_call: TRBV7-9; clone_size: once; d_call: -; j_call: TRBJ1-1; cdr3_aa: CASSIGVRGSTEAFF; cdr3_nt: TGTGCCAGCAGCATAGGAGTTAGGGGTTCCACTGAAGCTTTCTTT
v_call: TRBV7-2; clone_size: -; d_call: TRBD2; j_call: TRBJ2-7; cdr3_aa: CASSLKGAGLAGTYEQYF; cdr3_nt: TGTGCCAGCAGCCTAAAAGGAGCGGGACTAGCGGGAACCTACGAGCAGTACTTC
v_call: TRBV12-3/TRBV12-4; clone_size: -; d_call: TRBD1; j_call: TRBJ2-1; cdr3_aa: CASRGGTGGQFSSYNEQFF; cdr3_nt: TGTGCCAGCAGGGGCGGGACAGGGGGACAGTTTAGCTCCTACAATGAGCAGTTCTTC
v_call: TRBV3-1; clone_size: few; d_call: TRBD2; j_call: TRBJ2-7; cdr3_aa: CASSPPLGTSGSYEQYF; cdr3_nt: TGTGCCAGCAGCCCTCCCCTGGGGACTAGCGGGAGTTACGAGCAGTACTTC
v_call: TRBV20-1; clone_size: many; d_call: TRBD2; j_call: TRBJ2-7; cdr3_aa: CSARDRTGGAYEQYF; cdr3_nt: TGCAGTGCTAGAGATAGGACCGGGGGGGCCTACGAGCAGTACTTC
v_call: TRBV7-9; clone_size: -; d_call: -; j_call: TRBJ1-6; cdr3_aa: CASSSPPNRVIDSPLHF; cdr3_nt: TGTGCCAGCAGCTCCCCCCCTAACAGGGTCATTGATTCACCCCTCCACTTT
v_call: TRBV12-3/TRBV12-4; clone_size: -; d_call: -; j_call: TRBJ2-6; cdr3_aa: CASTRVWGSGANVLTF; cdr3_nt: TGTGCCAGCACCCGGGTGTGGGGATCCGGGGCCAACGTCCTGACTTTC
v_call: TRBV18; clone_size: many; d_call: -; j_call: TRBJ2-5; cdr3_aa: CASSPSAETQYF; cdr3_nt: TGTGCCAGCAGCCCGAGCGCGGAGACCCAGTACTTC
v_call: TRBV29-1; clone_size: many; d_call: -; j_call: TRBJ2-7; cdr3_aa: CSVEVGGLAYEQYF; cdr3_nt: TGCAGCGTTGAAGTCGGAGGGCTTGCCTACGAGCAGTACTTC
v_call: TRBV2; clone_size: -; d_call: TRBD1; j_call: TRBJ1-2; cdr3_aa: CASSDQSGQVNYGYTF; cdr3_nt: TGTGCCAGCAGTGATCAATCTGGACAGGTTAACTATGGCTACACCTTC
v_call: TRBV5-1; clone_size: -; d_call: -; j_call: TRBJ1-5; cdr3_aa: CAGSLGEGSQPQHF; cdr3_nt: TGCGCCGGCAGCTTAGGGGAGGGTAGTCAGCCCCAGCATTTT
v_call: TRBV6-6; clone_size: -; d_call: -; j_call: TRBJ1-1; cdr3_aa: CASSNQEEFAEAFF; cdr3_nt: TGTGCCAGCAGTAACCAGGAAGAATTCGCTGAAGCTTTCTTT
v_call: TRBV5-1; clone_size: few; d_call: -; j_call: TRBJ1-1; cdr3_aa: CASSLERITNTEAFF; cdr3_nt: TGCGCCAGCAGCCTCGAGAGGATCACCAACACTGAAGCTTTCTTT
v_call: TRBV14; clone_size: few; d_call: -; j_call: TRBJ2-5; cdr3_aa: CASSQVFLGSAGKETQYF; cdr3_nt: TGTGCCAGCAGCCAAGTTTTCTTGGGCAGTGCCGGGAAAGAGACCCAGTACTTC